This T cell receptor (beta chain) appears in the sequencing data of a study of T-cell memory formation after mild COVID-19. This clonotype was counted only a few times. Trimming left V 6 bases short and J 2 bases short, with 23 bases between. The CDR3 loop spans 18 amino acids. TCRdb re-derived calls from the 5' RACE reads in MiXCR, one entry per CDR3 protein. The data contain about 470,000 distinct CDR3 sequences, approximately 23% of them singletons. This chain joins TRBV12-3 or TRBV12-4 and TRBJ1-5; D is undetermined. The receptor comes from an adult woman who had mild COVID-19 (a few samples of this study predate the infection). Cell type and time point are not known. Material: PBMCs or a T cell subset sorted from them (not recorded which). This chain's CDR3 is CASRRTVQWLLRNQPQHF. Written as DNA, the CDR3 is TGTGCCAGCAGACGGACCGTCCAATGGCTTCTGCGCAATCAGCCCCAGCATTTT.